Given below is one T cell receptor (beta chain) in context. Original handling: Reference gene primer amplification in the assay estimated nucleated cell counts. Libraries were prepared by immunoSEQ multiplex PCR; TCRdb keeps only in-frame clonotypes and omits some of them. That table furnishes V, J and clone size, whereas the DNA furnished D and trimming. The sample has about 99,000 clones, just over 85% seen once. The V gene's germline CDR1 is MGHRA and CDR2 YSYEKL. This CDR3 has 15 amino acids. With V trimmed by 6 bases and J by 4 bases, 11 bases remained unmatched. The record originates from a study of blood T cell repertoires in COVID-19. Study as a whole: Spain, Italy and the United States supplied samples that represented acute and convalescent COVID-19.

Sequencing was performed on peripheral blood. The receptor was isolated from a woman between 55 and 75 years old in a cohort sampled during active or convalescent COVID-19. V is TRBV4-1 and J is TRBJ2-5, with 7 bases aligning to TRBD2. In DNA form, the CDR3 reads TGCGCCAGCAGTCCGCAAAGGGGAGGGCGAGAGACCCAGTACTTC. It specifies CASSPQRGGRETQYF.